This TCR beta chain was sequenced in a study of beta chain features in type 1 diabetes. The overall study: Age, gender, cell numbers and subset yield matched between patients and controls.

This clone was detected a few times. The antigen is unknown. This CDR3 contains 13 residues. The V end was cut by 2 bases, the J end by 3 bases, with 7 bases between. Germline V gene data show CDR1 as MDHEN and CDR2 as SYDVKM. Expressed TCRB transcripts got sequenced, as all isolated RNA was reverse transcribed. TCRdb's table, derived via immunoSEQ multiplex PCR, lists solely in-frame clones and lacks some. The sample has around 200,000 clones; about 13% are singletons. Study-wide results and caveats: In comparison with healthy donors, patients had naive, central memory and Treg TCRB repertoires that appeared more similar. VDJ junctions from type 1 diabetes patients carried fewer insertions and larger deletions.

Sequenced: central memory CD4+ T cells from blood. The source is a woman aged 18-30 years in good health. The rearrangement joins TRBV28 to TRBJ2-5; D not resolved. The CDR3 bases are TGTGCCAGCAGTTTAAGGAGAAAAGAGACCCAGTACTTC. It yields the protein CASSLRRKETQYF.